These 14 T cell receptor beta chains share one sample of origin, sequenced in a study of cytomegalovirus exposure and HLA in healthy donors. PCR used 60 Vbeta primers and 13 Jbeta primers. Sequenced by immunoSEQ multiplex PCR; TCRdb stores in-frame clones only, minus some. The sample lists about 140,000 clones; about 80% were seen once. The specimen was PBMCs. These receptors were collected from a man aged 25 to 40 in good health and CMV-seropositive.

Worth noting for this clone: Mismatch with germline at one junction end may stem from a read error. The CDR3 sequence is CSSSRRYREETQYF. In DNA form, the CDR3 reads TGTTCCAGCAGCCGACGATACAGAGAAGAGACCCAGTACTTC. J is TRBJ2-5 and V is TRBV7-9; D is ambiguous. The CDR3 totals 14 residues. Germline lookup yields CDR1 SEHNR and CDR2 FQNEAQ (reference sequence).

This clone was picked up one time. The J gene is TRBJ2-1, the V gene TRBV6-4, with 7 bases matching TRBD2. CDR1 MRHNA and CDR2 SNTAGT come from the germline V gene. This CDR3 is 13 amino acids long. With 0 bases clipped from V and 7 bases from J, the junction kept 0 bases outside the gene matches. CDR3 sequence reads: CASSDSGGNEQFF. The CDR3, as DNA: TGTGCCAGCAGTGACTCGGGGGGGAATGAGCAGTTCTTC.

This chain joins TRBV7-9 and TRBJ1-1; the match to TRBD1 covers 8 bases. The CDR3 is 16 amino acids. V shed 0 bases, J shed 3 bases, and the junction held 6 bases outside the gene matches. CDR1 is SEHNR, CDR2 FQNEAQ, per germline (reference sequence). The CDR3 DNA follows: TGTGCCAGCAGCTTAGCGCAGACAGGGGTGGACACTGAAGCTTTCTTT. Translation: CASSLAQTGVDTEAFF.

V usage is TRBV9 and J usage is TRBJ2-3; maybe TRBD2 (6 bases). V was clipped by 6 bases and J by 0 bases, with 11 bases between them. The CDR3 sequence is 14 residues long. The germline CDR1 and CDR2 sequences are SGDLS and YYNGEE. CDR3 in amino acids: CASTRGTSTDTQYF. As DNA, the CDR3 is TGTGCCAGCACACGGGGGACTAGCACAGATACGCAGTATTTT.

The V gene is TRBV27, the J gene TRBJ2-2; no reliable D call. CDR3 length equals 11 residues. Per germline, CDR1 MNHEY and CDR2 SMNVEV (reference sequence). With 9 bases removed from V and 6 bases from J, the gap between germline ends came to 8 bases. The CDR3 DNA reads as TGTGCCAGTCATGCAGCCGGGGAGCTGTTTTTT. Encoded protein: CASHAAGELFF.

The V call is TRBV5-1, the J call TRBJ2-1; 12 bases align to TRBD2. Unmatched junction bases numbered 4, after V lost 3 bases and J lost 6 bases. The CDR3 totals 15 residues. The germline CDR1 and CDR2 sequences are SGHRS and YFSETQ. CDR3 loop: CASSWASGGGNEQFF. DNA for the CDR3: TGCGCCAGCAGCTGGGCTAGCGGGGGGGGCAATGAGCAGTTCTTC.

J is TRBJ1-2 and V is TRBV28; 7 bases match TRBD1. From germline, CDR1 is MDHEN and CDR2 SYDVKM. The CDR3 has 15 amino acids. With V trimmed by 8 bases and J by 4 bases, 13 bases remained unmatched. CDR3 in amino acids: CASRKGQPGGYGYTF. CDR3 sequence (DNA): TGTGCCAGCCGAAAGGGACAGCCGGGTGGCTATGGCTACACCTTC.

V and J are TRBV28 and TRBJ1-2; D not resolved. Trimming cost V 6 bases and J 5 bases, with 19 bases left between them. From germline, CDR1 is MDHEN and CDR2 SYDVKM. The CDR3 totals 15 residues. The CDR3 DNA reads TGTGCCAGCAGCGTACCGGTGGGAGGGCGGTATGGCTACACCTTC. Its translation is CASSVPVGGRYGYTF.

This clone has a handful of counts. V gene TRBV4-1 combines with J gene TRBJ2-7, with 9 bases aligning to TRBD2. Germline CDR1 reads MGHRA; CDR2 reads YSYEKL. V trimming: 1 base; J trimming: 7 bases; junction bases outside the gene matches: 17. CDR3 size: 18 residues. As DNA, the CDR3 is TGCGCCAGCAGCCAAGGGCCCGTCCCGACTAGCGGTCCTGGGGAGCAGTACTTC. Translating gives CASSQGPVPTSGPGEQYF.

The rearrangement uses TRBV28 and TRBJ1-2; D gene uncertain. Trimming cost V 2 bases and J 8 bases, with 12 bases left between them. Germline values: CDR1 MDHEN, CDR2 SYDVKM. This CDR3 is built from 13 residues. This CDR3 is CASSLGGQAGYTF. DNA for the CDR3: TGTGCCAGCAGTTTAGGTGGTCAGGCGGGCTACACCTTC.

This clone was seen a handful of times. This chain connects TRBV6-6 to TRBJ1-6, with 9 bases identical to TRBD1. Germline V gene data show CDR1 as MNHNY and CDR2 as SVGAGI (reference sequence). V shed 6 bases and J 7 bases; nucleotides not matched to a gene: 4. The CDR3 runs to 14 residues. The CDR3 sequence: CASSPGQGNSPLHF. In DNA form, the CDR3 reads TGTGCCAGCAGCCCAGGACAGGGGAATTCACCCCTCCACTTT.

The rearrangement joins TRBV16 to TRBJ2-7, with 8 bases that match TRBD1. CDR3 length: 14 amino acids. The V and J ends lost 6 bases and 5 bases, in that order; junction bases with no gene match: 9. CDR1 and CDR2 from the germline V gene are KGHSY and FQNENV. The CDR3 is CASRLDRGTDEQYF. CDR3 in DNA: TGTGCCAGCAGACTAGACAGGGGAACAGACGAGCAGTACTTC.

The gene calls are TRBV7-2 and TRBJ2-2; no clear D. Germline assignment: CDR1 SGHTA and CDR2 FQGNSA. V was cut by 5 bases and J by 6 bases, with 10 bases left in between. The CDR3 extends over 13 amino acids. The CDR3 nucleotides are TGTGCCAGCAGCCCTGAGTATGCCGGGGAGCTGTTTTTT. This codes for CASSPEYAGELFF.

This clone has more than one count but fewer than ten. CDR3 residues: CASRSDRVDYNEQFF. The CDR3 nucleotides read TGTGCCAGCAGATCTGACAGGGTTGATTACAATGAGCAGTTCTTC. The J gene is TRBJ2-1, the V gene TRBV6-1, with 7 positions matching TRBD1. CDR1 is MNHNS and CDR2 is SASEGT in the germline V gene. This CDR3 has 15 amino acids. The J segment lost 4 bases and the V segment lost 6 bases, leaving 9 bases of the junction unmatched.